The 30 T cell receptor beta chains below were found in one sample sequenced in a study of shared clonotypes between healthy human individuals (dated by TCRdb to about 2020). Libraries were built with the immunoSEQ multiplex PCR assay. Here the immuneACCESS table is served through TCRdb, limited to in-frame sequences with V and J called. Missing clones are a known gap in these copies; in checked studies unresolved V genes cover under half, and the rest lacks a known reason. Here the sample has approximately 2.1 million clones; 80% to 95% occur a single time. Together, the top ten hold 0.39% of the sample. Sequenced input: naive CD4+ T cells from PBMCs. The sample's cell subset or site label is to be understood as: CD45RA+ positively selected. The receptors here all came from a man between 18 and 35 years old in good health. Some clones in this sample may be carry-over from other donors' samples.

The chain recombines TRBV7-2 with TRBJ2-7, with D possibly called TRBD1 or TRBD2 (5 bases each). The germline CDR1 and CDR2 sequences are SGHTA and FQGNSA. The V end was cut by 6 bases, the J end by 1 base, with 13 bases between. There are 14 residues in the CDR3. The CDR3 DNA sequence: TGTGCCAGCAGGGCGGGCAGGGATTCCTACGAGCAGTACTTC. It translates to CASRAGRDSYEQYF.

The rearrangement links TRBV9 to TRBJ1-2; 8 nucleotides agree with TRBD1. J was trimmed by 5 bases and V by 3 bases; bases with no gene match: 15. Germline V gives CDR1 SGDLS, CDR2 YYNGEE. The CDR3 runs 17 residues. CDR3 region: CASSGGTGQSSSYGYTF. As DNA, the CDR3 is TGTGCCAGCAGCGGCGGGACAGGCCAAAGTAGTTCTTATGGCTACACCTTC.

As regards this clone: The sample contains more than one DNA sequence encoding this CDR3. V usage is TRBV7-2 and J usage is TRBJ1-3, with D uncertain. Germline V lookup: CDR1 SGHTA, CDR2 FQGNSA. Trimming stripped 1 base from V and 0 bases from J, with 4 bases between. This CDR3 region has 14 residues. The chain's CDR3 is CASSLGPSGNTIYF. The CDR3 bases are TGTGCCAGCAGCTTAGGGCCCTCTGGAAACACCATATATTTT.

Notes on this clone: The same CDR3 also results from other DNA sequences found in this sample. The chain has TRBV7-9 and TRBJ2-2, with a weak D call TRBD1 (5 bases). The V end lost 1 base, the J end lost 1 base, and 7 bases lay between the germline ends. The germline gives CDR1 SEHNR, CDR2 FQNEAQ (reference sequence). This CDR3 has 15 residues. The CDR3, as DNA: TGTGCCAGCAGCTTAGGAACAGGGAACACCGGGGAGCTGTTTTTT. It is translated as CASSLGTGNTGELFF. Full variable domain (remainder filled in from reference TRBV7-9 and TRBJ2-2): DTGVSQNPRHKITKRGQNVTFRCDPISEHNRLYWYRQTLGQGPEFLTYFQNEAQLEKSRLLSDRFSAERPKGSFSTLEIQRTEQGDSAMYLCASSLGTGNTGELFFGEGSRLTVL.

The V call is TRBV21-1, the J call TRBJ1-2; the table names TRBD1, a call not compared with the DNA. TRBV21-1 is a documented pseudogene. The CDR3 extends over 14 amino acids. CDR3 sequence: CASTPGQGTFGYTF. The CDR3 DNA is TGTGCCAGCACCCCGGGACAGGGGACTTTTGGCTACACCTTC.

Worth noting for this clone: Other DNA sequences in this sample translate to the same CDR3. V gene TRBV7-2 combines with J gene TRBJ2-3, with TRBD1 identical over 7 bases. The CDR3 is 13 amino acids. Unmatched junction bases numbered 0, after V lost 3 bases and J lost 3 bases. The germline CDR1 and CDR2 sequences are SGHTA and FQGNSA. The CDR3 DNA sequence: TGTGCCAGCAGCTTCAGGGGGACAGATACGCAGTATTTT. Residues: CASSFRGTDTQYF.

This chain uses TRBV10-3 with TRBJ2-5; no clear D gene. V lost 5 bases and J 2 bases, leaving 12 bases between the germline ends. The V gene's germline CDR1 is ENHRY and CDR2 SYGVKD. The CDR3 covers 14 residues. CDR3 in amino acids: CAISLSGRQETQYF. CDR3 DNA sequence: TGTGCCATCAGTCTCTCCGGCAGGCAAGAGACCCAGTACTTC.

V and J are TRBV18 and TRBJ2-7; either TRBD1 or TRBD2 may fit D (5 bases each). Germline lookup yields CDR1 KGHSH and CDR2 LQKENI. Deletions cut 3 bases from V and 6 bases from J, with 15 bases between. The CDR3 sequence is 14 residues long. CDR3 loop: CASSPPGYGGEQYF. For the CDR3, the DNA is TGTGCCAGCTCACCCCCAGGGTACGGAGGCGAGCAGTACTTC.

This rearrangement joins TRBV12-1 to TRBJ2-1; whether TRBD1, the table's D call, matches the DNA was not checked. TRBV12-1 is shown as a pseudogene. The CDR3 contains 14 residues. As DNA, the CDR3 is TGTGCCAGCATCAGACAGGGTCCCTACAATGAGCAGTTCTTC. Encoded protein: CASIRQGPYNEQFF.

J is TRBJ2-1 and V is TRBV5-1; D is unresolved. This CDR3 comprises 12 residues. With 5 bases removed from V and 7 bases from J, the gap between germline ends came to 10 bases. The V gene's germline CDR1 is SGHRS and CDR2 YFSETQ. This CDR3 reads CASRPEYNEQFF. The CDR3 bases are TGCGCCAGCAGACCCGAGTATAATGAGCAGTTCTTC. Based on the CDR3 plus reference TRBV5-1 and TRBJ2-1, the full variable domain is KAGVTQTPRYLIKTRGQQVTLSCSPISGHRSVSWYQQTPGQGLQFLFEYFSETQRNKGNFPGRFSGRQFSNSRSEMNVSTLELGDSALYLCASRPEYNEQFFGPGTRLTVL.

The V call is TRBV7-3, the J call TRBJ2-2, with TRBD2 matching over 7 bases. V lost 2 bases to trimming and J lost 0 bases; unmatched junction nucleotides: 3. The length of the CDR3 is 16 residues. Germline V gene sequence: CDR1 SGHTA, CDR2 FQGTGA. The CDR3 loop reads CASSLWGGANTGELFF. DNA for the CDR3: TGTGCCAGCAGCTTATGGGGAGGGGCGAACACCGGGGAGCTGTTTTTT.

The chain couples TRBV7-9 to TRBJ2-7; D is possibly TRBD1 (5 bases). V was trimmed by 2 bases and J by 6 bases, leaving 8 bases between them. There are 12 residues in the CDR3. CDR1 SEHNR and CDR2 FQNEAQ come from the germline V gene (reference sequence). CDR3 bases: TGTGCCAGCAGCTTAAAACAGGCCGAGCAGTACTTC. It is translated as CASSLKQAEQYF.

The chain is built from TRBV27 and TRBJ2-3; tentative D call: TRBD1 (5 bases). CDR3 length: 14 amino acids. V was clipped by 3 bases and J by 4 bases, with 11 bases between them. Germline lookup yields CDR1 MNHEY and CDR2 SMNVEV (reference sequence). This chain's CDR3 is CASSFSRVSDTQYF. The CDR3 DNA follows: TGTGCCAGCAGTTTTAGCAGGGTTTCAGATACGCAGTATTTT.

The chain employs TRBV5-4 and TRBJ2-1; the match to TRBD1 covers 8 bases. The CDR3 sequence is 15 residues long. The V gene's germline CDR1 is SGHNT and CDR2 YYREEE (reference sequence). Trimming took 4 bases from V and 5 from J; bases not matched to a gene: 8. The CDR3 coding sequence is TGTGCCAGCAGCACGACAGGGGCCGCGGACAATGAGCAGTTCTTC. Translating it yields CASSTTGAADNEQFF.

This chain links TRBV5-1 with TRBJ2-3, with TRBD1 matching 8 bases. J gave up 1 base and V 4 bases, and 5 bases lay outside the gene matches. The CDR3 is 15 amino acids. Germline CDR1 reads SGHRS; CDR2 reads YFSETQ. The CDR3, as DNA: TGCGCCAGCAGCACACTGGACAGGGGCACAGATACGCAGTATTTT. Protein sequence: CASSTLDRGTDTQYF.

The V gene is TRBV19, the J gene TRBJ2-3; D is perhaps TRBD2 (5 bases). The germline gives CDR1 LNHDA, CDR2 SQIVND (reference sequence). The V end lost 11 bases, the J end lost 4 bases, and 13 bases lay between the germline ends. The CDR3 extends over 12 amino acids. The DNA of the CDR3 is TGTGCCGTCAGGAGGAGCGCAGATACGCAGTATTTT. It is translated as CAVRRSADTQYF.

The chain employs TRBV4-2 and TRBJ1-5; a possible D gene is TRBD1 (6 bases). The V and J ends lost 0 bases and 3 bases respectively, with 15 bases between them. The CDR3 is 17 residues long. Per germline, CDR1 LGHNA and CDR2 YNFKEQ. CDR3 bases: TGTGCCAGCAGCCAAGACCCGGGGGCGACACCCAATCAGCCCCAGCATTTT. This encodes CASSQDPGATPNQPQHF.

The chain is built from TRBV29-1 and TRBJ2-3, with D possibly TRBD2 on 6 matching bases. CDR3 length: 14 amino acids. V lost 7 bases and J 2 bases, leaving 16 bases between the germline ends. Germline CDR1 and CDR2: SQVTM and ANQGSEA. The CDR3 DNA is TGCAGCGCCGCCCCCGGGAGCCCCACAGATACGCAGTATTTT. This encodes CSAAPGSPTDTQYF.

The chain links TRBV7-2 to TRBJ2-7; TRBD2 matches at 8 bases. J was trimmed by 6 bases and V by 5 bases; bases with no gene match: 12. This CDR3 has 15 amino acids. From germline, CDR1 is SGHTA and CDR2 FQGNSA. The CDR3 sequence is CASSALVGRASEQYF. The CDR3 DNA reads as TGTGCCAGCAGCGCCCTCGTCGGGAGGGCCTCCGAGCAGTACTTC.

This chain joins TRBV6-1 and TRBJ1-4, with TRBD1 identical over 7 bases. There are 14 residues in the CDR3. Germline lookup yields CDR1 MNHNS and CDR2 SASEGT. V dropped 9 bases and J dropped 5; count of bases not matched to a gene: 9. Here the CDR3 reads CASFYRGSNEKLFF. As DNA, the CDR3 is TGTGCCAGTTTTTACAGGGGTTCGAATGAAAAACTGTTTTTT.

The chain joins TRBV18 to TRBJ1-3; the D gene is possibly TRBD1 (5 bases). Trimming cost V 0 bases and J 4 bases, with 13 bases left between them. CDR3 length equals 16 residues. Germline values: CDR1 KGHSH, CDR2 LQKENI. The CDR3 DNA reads TGTGCCAGCTCACCACCCCGACAGCTGACGGGAAACACCATATATTTT. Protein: CASSPPRQLTGNTIYF.

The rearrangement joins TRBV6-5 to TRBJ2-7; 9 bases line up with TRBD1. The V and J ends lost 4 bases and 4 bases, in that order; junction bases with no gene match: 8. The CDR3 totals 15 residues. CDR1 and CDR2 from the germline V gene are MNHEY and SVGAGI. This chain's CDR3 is CASSSSGQGLYEQYF. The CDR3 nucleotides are TGTGCCAGCAGTTCCTCGGGACAGGGATTGTACGAGCAGTACTTC.

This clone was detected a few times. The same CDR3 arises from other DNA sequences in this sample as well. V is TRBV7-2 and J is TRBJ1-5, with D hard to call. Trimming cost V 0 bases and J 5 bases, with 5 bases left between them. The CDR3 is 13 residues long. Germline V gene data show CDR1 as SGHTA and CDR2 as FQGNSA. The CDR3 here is CASSLAGDQPQHF. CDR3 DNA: TGTGCCAGCAGCTTAGCTGGAGATCAGCCCCAGCATTTT.

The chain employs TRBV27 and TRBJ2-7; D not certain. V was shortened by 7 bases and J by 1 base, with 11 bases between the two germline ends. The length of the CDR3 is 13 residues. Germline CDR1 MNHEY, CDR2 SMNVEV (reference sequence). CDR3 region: CASTASKSYEQYF. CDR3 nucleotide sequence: TGTGCCAGCACGGCCAGCAAATCCTACGAGCAGTACTTC.

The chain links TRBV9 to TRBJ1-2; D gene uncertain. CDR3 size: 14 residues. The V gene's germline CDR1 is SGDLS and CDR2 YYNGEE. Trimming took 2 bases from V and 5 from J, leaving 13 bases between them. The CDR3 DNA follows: TGTGCCAGCAGCGTTTTCCCGGACCCTTATGGCTACACCTTC. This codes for CASSVFPDPYGYTF.

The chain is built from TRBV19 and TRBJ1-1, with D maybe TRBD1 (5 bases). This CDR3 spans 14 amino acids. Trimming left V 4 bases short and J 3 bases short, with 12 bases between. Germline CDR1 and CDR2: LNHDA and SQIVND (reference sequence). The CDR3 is CASSNHLGDTEAFF. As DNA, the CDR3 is TGTGCCAGTAGTAATCACCTAGGGGACACTGAAGCTTTCTTT.

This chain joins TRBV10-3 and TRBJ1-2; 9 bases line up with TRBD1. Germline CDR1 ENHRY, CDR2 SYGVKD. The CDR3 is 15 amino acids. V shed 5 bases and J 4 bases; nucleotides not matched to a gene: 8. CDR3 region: CAISSGTGSGYGYTF. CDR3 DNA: TGTGCCATCAGTAGCGGGACAGGGTCGGGCTATGGCTACACCTTC.

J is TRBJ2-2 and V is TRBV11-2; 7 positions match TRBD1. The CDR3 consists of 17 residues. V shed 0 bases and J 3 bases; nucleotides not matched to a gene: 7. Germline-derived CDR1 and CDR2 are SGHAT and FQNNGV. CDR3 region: CASSLDLGGRDTGELFF. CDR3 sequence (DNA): TGTGCCAGCAGCTTAGACCTAGGGGGCAGGGACACCGGGGAGCTGTTTTTT.

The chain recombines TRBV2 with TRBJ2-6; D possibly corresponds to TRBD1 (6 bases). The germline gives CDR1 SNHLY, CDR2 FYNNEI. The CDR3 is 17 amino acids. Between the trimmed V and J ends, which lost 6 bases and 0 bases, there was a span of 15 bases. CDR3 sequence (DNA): TGTGCCAGCAGGGTTGTGAGGGGGAGCTCTGGGGCCAACGTCCTGACTTTC. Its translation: CASRVVRGSSGANVLTF.

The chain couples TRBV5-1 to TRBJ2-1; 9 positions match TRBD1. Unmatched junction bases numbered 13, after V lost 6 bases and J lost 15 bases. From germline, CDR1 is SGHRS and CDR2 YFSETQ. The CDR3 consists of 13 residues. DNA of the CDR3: TGCGCCAGCAACCTACAGGGGGCTAGAGTCTGGTTCTTC. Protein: CASNLQGARVWFF.